These 5 T cell receptor beta chains share one sample of origin, sequenced in a study of shared clonotypes between healthy human individuals. Only in-frame clones appear in the TCRdb table, and some are missing; sequencing was by immunoSEQ multiplex PCR. The profile covers 2 million or so clones, with approximately 94% appearing a single time and around 1.1% taken by the ten largest. CD45RO-negative CD8 cells positively selected for CCR7 made up the naive population, which excluded terminally differentiated effector memory CD45RA+ cells. The source material was naive CD8+ T cells sorted from blood. These receptor sequences come from a man between 18 and 29 years old in good health.

The chain combines TRBV30 with TRBJ1-2; D gene uncertain. The V end was cut by 5 bases, the J end by 4 bases, with 11 bases between. Germline V lookup: CDR1 GTSNPN, CDR2 SVGIG (reference sequence). The CDR3 covers 12 residues. The CDR3 DNA follows: TGTGCCTGGGGAGAACGCGCCTATGGCTACACCTTC. Protein product: CAWGERAYGYTF.

Regarding this clone: Other DNA variants within this sample encode the same CDR3. The chain has TRBV5-4 and TRBJ1-2; D remains unclear. CDR1 is SGHNT and CDR2 is YYREEE in the germline V gene (reference sequence). V shed 0 bases and J shed 2 bases, with 8 bases lying between them. This CDR3 is built from 14 residues. The CDR3 nucleotides are TGTGCCAGCAGCTTGGACCGCTTAAACTATGGCTACACCTTC. Translation: CASSLDRLNYGYTF. The whole variable domain, remainder taken from reference TRBV5-4 and TRBJ1-2, is ETGVTQSPTHLIKTRGQQVTLRCSSQSGHNTVSWYQQALGQGPQFIFQYYREEENGRGNFPPRFSGLQFPNYSSELNVNALELDDSALYLCASSLDRLNYGYTFGSGTRLTVV.

This sequence joins TRBV2 and TRBJ2-7; 8 nucleotides agree with TRBD1. The V segment lost 0 bases and the J segment 7 bases; nucleotides outside the gene matches: 8. This CDR3 contains 15 residues. CDR1 and CDR2 (germline): SNHLY, FYNNEI. CDR3 in amino acids: CASSEATTGAREQYF. In nucleotides, the CDR3 is TGTGCCAGCAGTGAAGCCACGACAGGGGCGAGGGAGCAGTACTTC. Complete variable domain (other parts from reference TRBV2 and TRBJ2-7): EPEVTQTPSHQVTQMGQEVILRCVPISNHLYFYWYRQILGQKVEFLVSFYNNEISEKSEIFDDQFSVERPDGSNFTLKIRSTKLEDSAMYFCASSEATTGAREQYFGPGTRLTVT.

The chain recombines TRBV19 with TRBJ2-2; D gene uncertain. The CDR3 spans 16 residues. Germline-derived CDR1 and CDR2 are LNHDA and SQIVND (reference sequence). The V end was cut by 1 base, the J end by 1 base, with 10 bases between. CDR3 nucleotides: TGTGCCAGTAGTATAGCACGAGTAGGGAACACCGGGGAGCTGTTTTTT. The encoded protein is CASSIARVGNTGELFF.

The chain joins TRBV13 to TRBJ2-1, with 10 bases that match TRBD1. The CDR3 length is 16 residues. CDR1 and CDR2 (germline): PRHDT, FYEKMQ (reference sequence). The ends lost 5 bases at V and 9 bases at J; junction bases unmatched: 13. CDR3 DNA: TGTGCCAGCAGCCCCGAGGACAGGGGGGAAGTAGGTGAGCAGTTCTTC. This translates into CASSPEDRGEVGEQFF.